One T cell receptor beta chain is described in this entry. Its target is not known. The CDR3 consists of 13 residues. Germline CDR1 and CDR2: SGHVS and FQNEAQ. Trimming took 7 bases from V and 4 from J; bases not matched to a gene: 3. Clones were read by immunoSEQ multiplex PCR, and TCRdb kept only the in-frame ones, dropping some. The table lists approximately 43,000 clones, over 70% of them singletons. These data come from a study of a mutant IDH1 vaccine in newly diagnosed glioma. Study at large: Vaccination of patients was performed eight times, in weeks 1, 3, 5, 7, 11, 15, 19 and 23. With temozolomide cycles, or 4-6 weeks after radiotherapy alone, vaccination was started. Sex distribution of treated patients was about 62% male and roughly 40% female; mean age was around 40 years.

Study outcomes and limitations: Pseudoprogression apparently tracked independently of changes in top peripheral T cell clonotypes.

Time point specified: week 23, last vaccination. Vaccination comprised doses that each held 300 ug of mutant IDH1 20-mer peptide, plus topical imiquimod. The source material was PBMCs, sampled from a glioma patient whose treatment included an IDH1 peptide vaccine. The origin of this receptor is a woman in her thirties or forties with glioma. Some clones in this sample may be carry-over from other donors' samples. This chain uses TRBV7-8 with TRBJ2-7; 11 bases agree with TRBD1. This chain's CDR3 is CASTRDRGYEQYF. DNA for the CDR3: TGTGCCAGCACCCGGGACAGGGGGTACGAGCAGTACTTC.